This entry lists 10 T cell receptor beta chains sequenced from one sample in a study of human T cells and chemical hapten exposure. Time point here: patch test 1, 2 weeks after DPC sensitization. Treatment given: therapeutic diphenylcyclopropenone sensitization with weekly scalp DPC. In TCRdb, the RACE reads were re-called with MiXCR into one record per CDR3 protein. The data hold 90,000 or so distinct CDR3 sequences, with about 11% observed a single time. This specimen consisted of whole blood, obtained in connection with sensitization to the hapten diphenylcyclopropenone (DPC). The source of these receptors is a man aged 40-55 years with alopecia areata. Some clones in this sample may be carry-over from other donors' samples.

This clonotype has just a few counts. The chain is built from TRBV24-1 and TRBJ2-1; the match to TRBD1 covers 9 bases. V lost 4 bases to trimming and J lost 2 bases; unmatched junction nucleotides: 8. CDR1 is KGHDR and CDR2 is SFDVKD in the germline V gene. This CDR3 has 17 amino acids. CDR3 nucleotide sequence: TGTGCCACCAGTGACCTTGCTGACAGGGGGGCCTACAATGAGCAGTTCTTC. Translated: CATSDLADRGAYNEQFF.

J is TRBJ2-7 and V is TRBV20-1, with 8 bases lining up with TRBD2. Germline CDR1 and CDR2: DFQATT and SNEGSKA (reference sequence). This CDR3 comprises 14 residues. Trimming at V came to 6 bases and at J to 4 bases, leaving 11 bases not matched to a gene. The CDR3 sequence is CSAPGGLGRYEQYF. CDR3 bases: TGCAGTGCCCCCGGGGGACTAGGACGTTACGAGCAGTACTTC.

The V call is TRBV19, the J call TRBJ2-1, with 14 nucleotides matching TRBD2. The germline V gene has CDR1 LNHDA and CDR2 SQIVND (reference sequence). The CDR3 consists of 14 residues. V shed 9 bases and J 12 bases; nucleotides not matched to a gene: 10. Here the CDR3 DNA reads TGTGCCAGCTCCGGGACTAGCGGGAGAATAGGGCAGTTCTTC. It specifies CASSGTSGRIGQFF.

This clonotype was observed a handful of times. The rearrangement links TRBV7-9 to TRBJ1-1; 8 nucleotides align to TRBD1. The CDR3 is made up of 15 amino acids. V trimming: 5 bases; J trimming: 1 base; junction bases outside the gene matches: 6. CDR1 is SEHNR and CDR2 is FQNEAQ in the germline V gene (reference sequence). CDR3 sequence (DNA): TGTGCCAGCAGCCCTAGGACAGGGAGGAACACTGAAGCTTTCTTT. Residues: CASSPRTGRNTEAFF.

This clonotype was seen repeatedly, ten times or more. V usage is TRBV27 and J usage is TRBJ1-5; D gene ambiguous. In germline, CDR1 is MNHEY, CDR2 SMNVEV (reference sequence). The ends were cut back, 0 bases at V and 5 bases at J, with 2 bases in the middle. The CDR3 loop spans 12 amino acids. CDR3 amino acids: CASSLSHQPQHF. The CDR3 DNA reads as TGTGCCAGCAGTTTATCGCATCAGCCCCAGCATTTT.

This chain uses TRBV7-6 with TRBJ2-6; D not resolved. The germline CDR1 and CDR2 sequences are SGHVS and FNYEAQ. With 4 bases removed from V and 1 base from J, the gap between germline ends came to 11 bases. The CDR3 is 16 residues long. The CDR3 DNA is TGTGCCAGCAGCTCAGGATCCAAGTCTGGGGCCAACGTCCTGACTTTC. Amino acids: CASSSGSKSGANVLTF.

The gene calls are TRBV6-2 or TRBV6-3 and TRBJ2-1; D is unclear. Germline CDR1 and CDR2: MNHEY and SVGEGT. The CDR3 has 14 residues. The ends were cut back, 4 bases at V and 7 bases at J, with 14 bases in the middle. CDR3 nucleotide sequence: TGTGCCAGCAGTTCTCGTGGGCTGACGAATGAGCAGTTCTTC. Translated, it gives CASSSRGLTNEQFF.

The chain recombines TRBV20-1 with TRBJ2-7, with a weak D call TRBD2 (5 bases). The length of the CDR3 is 14 residues. CDR1 is DFQATT and CDR2 is SNEGSKA in the germline V gene (reference sequence). V dropped 4 bases and J dropped 6 bases, with 19 bases sitting between them. CDR3 region: CSAITPGLPIEQYF. CDR3 nucleotides: TGCAGTGCTATCACCCCCGGACTCCCCATCGAGCAGTACTTC.

Ten or more counts support this clonotype. The rearrangement uses TRBV5-1 and TRBJ2-7, with a tentative D call TRBD1 (6 bases). The CDR3 is 15 amino acids. From germline, CDR1 is SGHRS and CDR2 YFSETQ. The V end was cut by 0 bases, the J end by 1 base, with 11 bases between. The CDR3 is CASSLDGGQSYEQYF. As DNA, the CDR3 is TGCGCCAGCAGCTTGGATGGGGGCCAGTCCTACGAGCAGTACTTC.

The rearrangement joins TRBV18 to TRBJ1-1, with TRBD1 identical over 9 bases. V lost 1 base and J lost 3; bases outside the gene matches: 3. This CDR3 contains 15 residues. Germline values: CDR1 KGHSH, CDR2 LQKENI. The CDR3 DNA reads TGTGCCAGCTCACCACGACAGGGGGAGTACACTGAAGCTTTCTTT. It is translated as CASSPRQGEYTEAFF.